The TCR beta chain under discussion was sequenced for a study of T-cell reconstitution after alpha-beta-depleted transplantation in children. TCRbeta library preparation incorporated unique molecular identifiers. TCRdb ran MiXCR on the PCR reads and lists one entry per CDR3 protein. This sample has approximately 240,000 distinct CDR3 sequences, with roughly a tenth found just once. Germline V gene lookup returns CDR1 SNHLY and CDR2 FYNNEI. The CDR3 extends over 12 amino acids. With V trimmed by 6 bases and J by 5 bases, 3 bases remained unmatched. In this sample, this clonotype turned up a few times. The clonotype was recovered from a human donor who donated a stem cell graft to a child with SCID. V and J are TRBV2 and TRBJ2-5, with 7 bases fitting TRBD1. Sequencing was performed on PBMCs from the stem cell graft donor, taken from the stem cell graft. CDR3 region: CASRTGKETQYF. The CDR3 DNA sequence: TGTGCCAGCAGGACAGGGAAGGAGACCCAGTACTTC.